This T cell receptor beta chain is drawn from a study of blood T cell repertoires in COVID-19. Method: immunoSEQ multiplex PCR; TCRdb's copy keeps in-frame clones and lacks some. The sample has 300,000 to 450,000 clones, about 87% seen once. Germline V gives CDR1 SGHTA, CDR2 FQGNSA. V trimming: 1 base; J trimming: 4 bases; junction bases outside the gene matches: 3. The CDR3 consists of 15 residues. Participant ages covered roughly 18 to 90 years across 25 or so US areas. This clone appeared a few times. Other DNA sequences in this sample translate to the same CDR3. The specimen sequenced was PBMCs or T cells enriched from blood (not recorded which). The TCR originated in a man aged 25 to 40 who had recovered from COVID-19. The V call is TRBV7-2, the J call TRBJ2-2; the match to TRBD1 covers 7 bases. CDR3 nucleotide sequence: TGTGCCAGCAGCTTAGACAGGGGTGGCACCGGGGAGCTGTTTTTT. Translating gives CASSLDRGGTGELFF.